This T cell receptor beta chain originates from a study of brain T cells in children with intractable seizures. Study-wide points: HCMV serostatus was not known, and viral specificity came from CDR3 similarity only.

To note about this clone: No antigen is known for it.

This CDR3 spans 15 amino acids. Germline-derived CDR1 and CDR2 are GTSNPN and SVGIG (reference sequence). The V end was cut by 2 bases, the J end by 0 bases, with 11 bases between. Only cases whose brain tissue showed the highest T cell transcript signatures were sequenced. Sequencing was performed with immunoSEQ multiplex PCR; in TCRdb, only in-frame clones are kept and a portion is missing. The sample consists of around 9,300 clones, less than 70% of them appearing once. The rearrangement uses TRBV30 and TRBJ1-3, with D possibly matching TRBD1 (5 bases). This receptor was identified in a girl aged 2-10 years with tuberous sclerosis and intractable seizures. The specimen was resected brain tissue, collected at surgery. CDR3 in DNA: TGTGCCTGGAGTTTGGGGCAAGACTCTGGAAACACCATATATTTT. It yields the protein CAWSLGQDSGNTIYF.